Below, 19 T cell receptor beta chains from the same sample are listed, as sequenced in a study of T cell changes during pregnancy in multiple sclerosis. Here immunoSEQ multiplex PCR was the method, and the copy in TCRdb shows in-frame clones only, minus some. The repertoire includes about 80,000 clones, approximately 95% of them detected once, and more than 0.75% sits in the top ten. This specimen was peripheral blood, taken in the second trimester of pregnancy. The receptors were sampled from a female donor in good health, enrolled as a control in a pregnancy study.

The chain links TRBV11-1 to TRBJ2-7; TRBD2 aligns across 9 bases. CDR3 length: 15 residues. Losses at the gene ends were 1 base for V and 3 bases for J; bases not matched to a gene: 4. CDR1 SGHAT and CDR2 FQDESV come from the germline V gene (reference sequence). The CDR3 region is CASSLGSGRYYEQYF. For the CDR3, the DNA is TGTGCCAGCAGCTTAGGCAGCGGGAGGTACTACGAGCAGTACTTC.

This clone was observed a single time. V is TRBV28 and J is TRBJ2-1; 8 bases agree with TRBD2. The germline CDR1 and CDR2 sequences are MDHEN and SYDVKM. The CDR3 extends over 16 amino acids. With V trimmed by 2 bases and J by 4 bases, 7 bases remained unmatched. CDR3 DNA: TGTGCCAGCAGTTTAGCCAGGACTAGCCAGTACAATGAGCAGTTCTTC. It codes for CASSLARTSQYNEQFF.

The V call is TRBV7-2, the J call TRBJ1-5, with D unresolved. This CDR3 spans 15 amino acids. Germline loops: CDR1 SGHTA, CDR2 FQGNSA. V was trimmed by 5 bases and J by 4 bases, leaving 15 bases between them. CDR3 region: CASSPQEGTNQPQHF. The CDR3 DNA is TGTGCCAGCAGCCCCCAGGAGGGTACAAATCAGCCCCAGCATTTT. Full variable domain (rest looked up from reference TRBV7-2 and TRBJ1-5): GAGVSQSPSNKVTEKGKDVELRCDPISGHTALYWYRQSLGQGLEFLIYFQGNSAPDKSGLPSDRFSAERTGGSVSTLTIQRTQQEDSAVYLCASSPQEGTNQPQHFGDGTRLSIL.

The chain carries TRBV5-5 and TRBJ2-7, with TRBD2 matching 9 bases. The CDR3 totals 15 residues. Germline values: CDR1 SGHKS, CDR2 YYEKEE (reference sequence). V was clipped by 3 bases and J by 3 bases; unmatched bases: 7. This CDR3 reads CASSSGVAGVYEQYF. Written as DNA, the CDR3 is TGTGCCAGCAGCTCCGGGGTAGCGGGGGTCTACGAGCAGTACTTC.

The rearrangement joins TRBV28 to TRBJ2-5; 9 positions agree with TRBD1. The CDR3 has 16 amino acids. Trimming removed 4 bases from V and 0 bases from J; junction bases left unmatched: 6. Germline values: CDR1 MDHEN, CDR2 SYDVKM. The CDR3: CASSSPTGGDQETQYF. The CDR3, as DNA: TGTGCCAGCAGTTCCCCGACAGGGGGGGACCAAGAGACCCAGTACTTC.

The chain employs TRBV14 and TRBJ1-1; tentatively, D is TRBD1 (6 bases). Trimming left V 4 bases short and J 11 bases short, with 14 bases between. CDR3 length: 12 residues. The germline V gene encodes CDR1 SGHDN and CDR2 FVKESK. CDR3 amino acids: CASSRAGVGAFF. The DNA of the CDR3 is TGTGCCAGCAGCCGGGCAGGGGTAGGCGCTTTCTTT.

The chain recombines TRBV2 with TRBJ1-2, with a weak D call TRBD1 (6 bases). Germline CDR1 SNHLY, CDR2 FYNNEI. Trimming left V 7 bases short and J 6 bases short, with 21 bases between. This CDR3 region has 15 residues. Here the CDR3 reads CASTPIIQGSHGYTF. Written as DNA, the CDR3 is TGTGCCAGCACCCCAATCATACAGGGAAGTCATGGCTACACCTTC.

The chain carries TRBV6-1 and TRBJ2-7, with TRBD2 matching 8 bases. Per germline, CDR1 MNHNS and CDR2 SASEGT. This CDR3 is built from 15 residues. Germline trimming cut 2 bases from V and 7 bases from J; bases unmatched to any gene: 10. CDR3 DNA: TGTGCCAGCAGTGAACTCGGGAGGGGGAAGGGAGAGCAGTACTTC. Its translation: CASSELGRGKGEQYF.

This rearrangement joins TRBV7-8 to TRBJ2-3, with D maybe TRBD1 (5 bases). Trimming left V 6 bases short and J 0 bases short, with 19 bases between. The CDR3 is 17 amino acids. Germline V gene sequence: CDR1 SGHVS, CDR2 FQNEAQ. The CDR3 is CASSTGDSSHSTDTQYF. The CDR3, as DNA: TGTGCCAGCAGTACCGGTGACAGTAGCCATAGCACAGATACGCAGTATTTT.

The chain links TRBV5-1 to TRBJ2-1; TRBD2 agrees at 9 bases. The ends lost 7 bases at V and 4 bases at J; junction bases unmatched: 9. The CDR3 length is 15 residues. CDR1 is SGHRS, CDR2 YFSETQ, per germline. The CDR3 bases are TGCGCCAGCCGACTAGCGGCTGACATATACAATGAGCAGTTCTTC. It specifies CASRLAADIYNEQFF.

V gene TRBV5-6 combines with J gene TRBJ2-4; D is ambiguous. Germline V gene data show CDR1 as SGHDT and CDR2 as YYEEEE. Trimming pared 4 bases from V and 0 bases from J, leaving 11 bases between. The CDR3 covers 15 residues. The CDR3 loop reads CASSPALLAKNIQYF. The CDR3 nucleotides read TGTGCCAGCAGCCCTGCCCTACTAGCCAAAAACATTCAGTACTTC.

This chain uses TRBV19 with TRBJ1-3; possible D gene TRBD1, 6 bases. Germline assignment: CDR1 LNHDA and CDR2 SQIVND (reference sequence). Trimming removed 5 bases from V and 0 bases from J, with 14 bases in between. This CDR3 has 16 residues. Here the CDR3 reads CASSRTETVSGNTIYF. DNA for the CDR3: TGTGCCAGTAGTCGGACAGAGACTGTCTCTGGAAACACCATATATTTT.

This chain joins TRBV19 and TRBJ1-5, with D perhaps matching TRBD1 (5 bases). Germline V lookup: CDR1 LNHDA, CDR2 SQIVND (reference sequence). V was shortened by 7 bases and J by 0 bases, with 7 bases between the two germline ends. The CDR3 has 13 amino acids. The DNA for the CDR3 is TGTGCCAGTAAGCAGGGTAGCAATCAGCCCCAGCATTTT. It yields the protein CASKQGSNQPQHF.

The CDR3 here is CASSLGQGVRYEQYF. The CDR3 nucleotides are TGTGCCAGCAGTTTAGGACAGGGGGTTCGCTACGAGCAGTACTTC. This chain joins TRBV28 and TRBJ2-7, with TRBD1 matching over 10 bases. V gave up 2 bases and J gave up 3 bases; unmatched junction bases: 4. The CDR3 contains 15 residues. The germline CDR1 and CDR2 sequences are MDHEN and SYDVKM.

The gene calls are TRBV5-1 and TRBJ2-3; the D gene is possibly TRBD1 (6 bases). The length of the CDR3 is 16 residues. Germline V gene data show CDR1 as SGHRS and CDR2 as YFSETQ. Trimming took 1 base from V and 0 from J, leaving 12 bases between them. Here the CDR3 DNA reads TGCGCCAGCAGCTTGAACAGGGCGGGTAGCACAGATACGCAGTATTTT. Protein: CASSLNRAGSTDTQYF.

This sequence joins TRBV28 and TRBJ2-6, with TRBD2 matching over 7 bases. This CDR3 is 17 amino acids long. The V gene's germline CDR1 is MDHEN and CDR2 SYDVKM. V was clipped by 3 bases and J by 0 bases; unmatched bases: 5. The CDR3 here is CASSLVAGVSGANVLTF. The CDR3 DNA reads as TGTGCCAGCAGTTTGGTAGCGGGCGTCTCTGGGGCCAACGTCCTGACTTTC.

This chain uses TRBV15 with TRBJ1-2, with 9 bases lining up with TRBD1. Unmatched junction bases numbered 5, after V lost 0 bases and J lost 3 bases. This CDR3 spans 16 amino acids. The germline V gene encodes CDR1 LNHNV and CDR2 YYDKDF (reference sequence). The chain's CDR3 is CATSREGQGRDYGYTF. The CDR3 region has the DNA TGTGCCACCAGCAGAGAGGGACAGGGAAGGGACTATGGCTACACCTTC.

In its sample, this clone was seen once. The chain combines TRBV29-1 with TRBJ1-2; D is perhaps TRBD1 (6 bases). Germline values: CDR1 SQVTM, CDR2 ANQGSEA. V lost 5 bases and J lost 0, with 10 bases in between. The CDR3 length is 13 residues. The CDR3 DNA sequence: TGCAGCGTTCTAACAGGGACTAACTATGGCTACACCTTC. Its translation: CSVLTGTNYGYTF.

V gene TRBV19 combines with J gene TRBJ2-1; 7 bases align to TRBD2. The CDR3 loop spans 14 amino acids. Germline V gene sequence: CDR1 LNHDA, CDR2 SQIVND (reference sequence). J was trimmed by 4 bases and V by 3 bases; bases with no gene match: 3. The DNA for the CDR3 is TGTGCCAGTAGTATCGGCGGGAGTTACAATGAGCAGTTCTTC. It codes for CASSIGGSYNEQFF.